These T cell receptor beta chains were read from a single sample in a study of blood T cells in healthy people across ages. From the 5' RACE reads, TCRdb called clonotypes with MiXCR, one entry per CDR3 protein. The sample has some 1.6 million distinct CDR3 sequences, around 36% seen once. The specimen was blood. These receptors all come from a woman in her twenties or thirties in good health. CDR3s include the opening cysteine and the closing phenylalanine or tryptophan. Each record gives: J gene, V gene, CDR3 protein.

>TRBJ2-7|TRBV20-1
CSARDRRGADEQYF
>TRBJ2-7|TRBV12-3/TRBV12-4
CASSQVAGHSYEQYF
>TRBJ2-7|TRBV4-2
CASSPESGRAGYEQYF
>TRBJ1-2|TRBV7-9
CASSLAVGRRYGYTF
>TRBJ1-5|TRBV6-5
CASSRGDKQPQHF
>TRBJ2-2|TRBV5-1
CASSLEGIEGLFF
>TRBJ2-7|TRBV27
CASSLSQTGGNEQYF
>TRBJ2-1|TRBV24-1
CATSVAGTGGETQFF
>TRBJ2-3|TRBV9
CASSTHIEGTGWRQATDTQYF
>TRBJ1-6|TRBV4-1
CASSQDGYSTNNSPLHF
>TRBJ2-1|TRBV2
CASRLAESSYNEQFF
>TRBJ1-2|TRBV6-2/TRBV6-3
CASREQGASGYTF
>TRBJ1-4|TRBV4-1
CASSQDRSGTGGILLVEMKKLFF
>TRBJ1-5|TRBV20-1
CSATRGVVQPQHF
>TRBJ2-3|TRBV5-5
CASSLQPGQSTDTQYF
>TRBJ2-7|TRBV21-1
CASSPDFRASEQYF
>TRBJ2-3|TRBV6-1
CASRPLTGLITDTQYF
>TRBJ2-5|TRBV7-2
CASSLTYGGNEQYF
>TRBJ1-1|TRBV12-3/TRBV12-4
CASSSPADTEAFF
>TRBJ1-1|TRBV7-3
CASSLMSVENTEAFF
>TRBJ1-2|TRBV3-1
CASSQQGTHGYTF
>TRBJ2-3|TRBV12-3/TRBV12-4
CASTPGQVLLTDTQYF
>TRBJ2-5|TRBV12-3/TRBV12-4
CTSSLGGDYQETQYF
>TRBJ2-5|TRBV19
CASQGQETQYF
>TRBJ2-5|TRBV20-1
CSASRPGPGRLKEQYF